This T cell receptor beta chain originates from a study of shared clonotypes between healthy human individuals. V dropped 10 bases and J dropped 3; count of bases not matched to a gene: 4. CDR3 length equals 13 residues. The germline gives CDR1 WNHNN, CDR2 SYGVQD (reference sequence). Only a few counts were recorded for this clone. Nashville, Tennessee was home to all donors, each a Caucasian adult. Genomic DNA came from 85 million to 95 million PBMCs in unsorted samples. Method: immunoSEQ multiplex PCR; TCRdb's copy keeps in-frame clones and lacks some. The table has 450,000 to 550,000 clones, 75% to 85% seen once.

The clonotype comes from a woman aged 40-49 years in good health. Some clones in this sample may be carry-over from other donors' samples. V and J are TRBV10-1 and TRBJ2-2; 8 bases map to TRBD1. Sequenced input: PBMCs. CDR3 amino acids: CATGQGDTGELFF. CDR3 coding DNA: TGCGCCACCGGACAGGGTGACACCGGGGAGCTGTTTTTT.